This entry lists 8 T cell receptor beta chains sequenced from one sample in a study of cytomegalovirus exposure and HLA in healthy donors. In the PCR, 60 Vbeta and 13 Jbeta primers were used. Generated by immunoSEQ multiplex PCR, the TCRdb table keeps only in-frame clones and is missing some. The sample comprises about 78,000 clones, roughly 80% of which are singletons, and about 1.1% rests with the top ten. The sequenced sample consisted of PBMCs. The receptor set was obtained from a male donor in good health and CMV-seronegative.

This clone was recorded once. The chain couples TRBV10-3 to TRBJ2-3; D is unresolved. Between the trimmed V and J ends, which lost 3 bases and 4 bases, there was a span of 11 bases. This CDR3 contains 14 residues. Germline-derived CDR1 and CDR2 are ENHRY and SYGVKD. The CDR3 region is CAISDGQNPDTQYF. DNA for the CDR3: TGTGCCATCAGTGATGGCCAGAACCCAGATACGCAGTATTTT.

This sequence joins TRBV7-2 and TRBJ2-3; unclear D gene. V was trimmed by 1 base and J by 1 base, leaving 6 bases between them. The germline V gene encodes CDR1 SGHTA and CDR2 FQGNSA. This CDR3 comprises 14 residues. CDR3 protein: CASSLEGGTDTQYF. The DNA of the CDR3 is TGTGCCAGCAGCTTAGAAGGAGGCACAGATACGCAGTATTTT.

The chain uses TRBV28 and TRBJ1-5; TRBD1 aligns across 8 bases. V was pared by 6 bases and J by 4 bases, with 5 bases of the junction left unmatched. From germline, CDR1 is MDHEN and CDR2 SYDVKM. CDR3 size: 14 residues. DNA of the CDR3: TGTGCCAGCAGGCAGACAGGGGATAATCAGCCCCAGCATTTT. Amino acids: CASRQTGDNQPQHF.

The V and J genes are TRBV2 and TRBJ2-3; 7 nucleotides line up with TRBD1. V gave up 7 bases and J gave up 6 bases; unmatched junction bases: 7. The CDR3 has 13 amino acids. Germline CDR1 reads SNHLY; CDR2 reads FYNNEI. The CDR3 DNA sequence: TGTGCCAGCACCCGGGGACAGATCGATACGCAGTATTTT. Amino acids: CASTRGQIDTQYF.

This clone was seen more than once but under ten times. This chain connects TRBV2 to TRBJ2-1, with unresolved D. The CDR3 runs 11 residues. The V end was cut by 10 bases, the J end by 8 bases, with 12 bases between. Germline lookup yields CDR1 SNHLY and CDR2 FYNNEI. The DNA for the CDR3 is TGTGCCATCGCGGCCGGGTATGAGCAGTTCTTC. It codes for CAIAAGYEQFF.

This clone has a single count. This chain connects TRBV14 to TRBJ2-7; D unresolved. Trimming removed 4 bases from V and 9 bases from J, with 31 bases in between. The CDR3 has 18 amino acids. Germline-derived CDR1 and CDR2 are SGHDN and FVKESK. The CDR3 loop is CASSLINPMAIKGLGQYF. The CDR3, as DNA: TGTGCCAGCAGCCTAATTAATCCGATGGCGATAAAAGGTCTAGGGCAGTACTTC.

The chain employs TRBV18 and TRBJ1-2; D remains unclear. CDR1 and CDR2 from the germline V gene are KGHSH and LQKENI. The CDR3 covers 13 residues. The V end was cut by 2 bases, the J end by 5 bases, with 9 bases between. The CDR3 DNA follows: TGTGCCAGCTCACCAGAGGCAGAGTATGGCTACACCTTC. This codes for CASSPEAEYGYTF.

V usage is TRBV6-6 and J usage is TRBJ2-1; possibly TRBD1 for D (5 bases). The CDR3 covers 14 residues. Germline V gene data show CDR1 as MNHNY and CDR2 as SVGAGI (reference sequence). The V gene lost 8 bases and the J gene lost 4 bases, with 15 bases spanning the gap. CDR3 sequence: CASCEDDRYNEQFF. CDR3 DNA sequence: TGTGCCAGCTGCGAAGACGACAGATACAATGAGCAGTTCTTC.